This is a list of T cell receptor beta chains from one sample in a study of CD8 T cells in ankylosing spondylitis. TCRdb ran MiXCR on the 5' RACE reads and lists one entry per CDR3 protein. This sample has approximately 130,000 distinct CDR3 sequences; 9.5% to 12% occur once, and the top ten carry roughly 4.5%. Sequencing input: blood, either unsorted or a sorted T cell fraction (not recorded which). The origin of the receptors is a female donor with ankylosing spondylitis or in good health (not recorded which). CDR3s include the opening cysteine and the closing phenylalanine or tryptophan. A D gene is named only where the DNA matches it firmly. Some rows have no size entry. The others give once, few or many, or a class for an expanded clone.

>TRBJ2-1|TRBV2|TRBD2|many
TGTGCCAGCAGTGAAGCGCGGGGGGGTTACAATGAGCAGTTCTTC
CASSEARGGYNEQFF
>TRBJ1-4|TRBV11-2|NA|many
TGTGCCAGCAGCCGGGACATTCAAAAGGAAAAACTGTTTTTT
CASSRDIQKEKLFF
>TRBJ2-1|TRBV20-1|NA|many
TGCAGTGCAGCGACTGGCCTCGGCTATGAGCAGTTCTTC
CSAATGLGYEQFF
>TRBJ1-5|TRBV12-3/TRBV12-4|TRBD1|many
TGTGCCAGCAGTTTAACAGGGGGATATCAGCCCCAGCATTTT
CASSLTGGYQPQHF
>TRBJ1-1|TRBV4-2|TRBD1|many
TGTGCCAGCTCGAGGACCGGGACAGGGGGAATGTGGAGCACTGAAGCTTTCTTT
CASSRTGTGGMWSTEAFF
>TRBJ2-3|TRBV20-1|TRBD1|many
TGCAGTTTATCGCCGGGACAGATCACAGATACGCAGTATTTT
CSLSPGQITDTQYF
>TRBJ2-3|TRBV3-1|NA|NA
TGTGCCAGCAGCCAAGATCCAGGCACAGATACGCAGTATTTT
CASSQDPGTDTQYF
>TRBJ2-5|TRBV5-1|NA|few
TGCGCCAGCAGCTCAGTCAAACTCCAAGAGACCCAGTACTTC
CASSSVKLQETQYF
>TRBJ1-3|TRBV11-2|NA|many
TGTGCCAGCCGGGCCCTGGGGGGCCGCTCTGGAAACACCATATATTTT
CASRALGGRSGNTIYF
>TRBJ2-2|TRBV7-8|NA|NA
TGTGCCATGAGCTCTGGGCCGACGGTGAACACCGGGGAGCTGTTTTTT
CAMSSGPTVNTGELFF
>TRBJ1-4|TRBV18|NA|NA
TGTGCCAGCTCCCTGGGACTGAATGAAAAACTGTTTTTT
CASSLGLNEKLFF
>TRBJ2-1|TRBV7-9|TRBD2|NA
TGTGCCACCCGGGATAGCGGGAGTTGGGGTGAGCAGTTCTTC
CATRDSGSWGEQFF
>TRBJ2-3|TRBV2|TRBD1|many
TGTGCCAGCAGACAGGGGGCATTCAACGCCGGAGATACGCAGTATTTT
CASRQGAFNAGDTQYF
>TRBJ1-2|TRBV10-3|TRBD1|many
TGTGCCACTGAATCGGACAGGGTGGGTGGCTACACCTTC
CATESDRVGGYTF
>TRBJ2-3|TRBV5-1|TRBD1|many
TGCGCCAGCAGCTACCGGGGACAGGGGACGACAGATACGCAGTATTTT
CASSYRGQGTTDTQYF
>TRBJ2-1|TRBV18|TRBD2|few
TGTGCCAGCTCACCAGGACTAGCGGATGAGCAGTTCTTC
CASSPGLADEQFF
>TRBJ2-1|TRBV28|NA|many
TGTGCCAGCAGTCTGGACGCCTACAATGAGCAGTTCTTC
CASSLDAYNEQFF
>TRBJ1-1|TRBV15|NA|many
TGTGCCACCAGCAGAGTAGCCTTCGGTACTGAAGCTTTCTTT
CATSRVAFGTEAFF
>TRBJ2-5|TRBV5-1|NA|many
TGCGCCAGCAGCTCGATTCCCCAAGAGACCCAGTACTTC
CASSSIPQETQYF
>TRBJ2-7|TRBV12-3/TRBV12-4|NA|NA
TGTGCCAGCAGTTCCGAAAGGGTCTCCAAGCAGTACTTC
CASSSERVSKQYF
>TRBJ1-1|TRBV5-1|NA|many
TGCGCCAGCAGCTTGGAACTCGGAACAGCCTTGAACACTGAAGCTTTCTTT
CASSLELGTALNTEAFF
>TRBJ1-1|TRBV19|TRBD1|NA
TGTGCCAGTGAGGACAGGATGGCAAAAGCTTTCTTT
CASEDRMAKAFF
>TRBJ2-2|TRBV2|NA|NA
TGTGCCAGCAGGGAGACAGCTAACACCGGGGAGCTGTTTTTT
CASRETANTGELFF
>TRBJ1-3|TRBV28|NA|many
TGTGCCAGCAGTTCACCTATGCGGATAGGGAACACCATATATTTT
CASSSPMRIGNTIYF
>TRBJ1-2|TRBV20-1|NA|NA
TGCAGTGCTAGAAATGGTGGCTACACCTTC
CSARNGGYTF
>TRBJ2-1|TRBV7-9|NA|many
TGTGCCAGCAGCTTAATCTACGACAATGAGCAGTTCTTC
CASSLIYDNEQFF
>TRBJ2-7|TRBV7-6|NA|NA
TGTGCCAGCAGCTTAGCGTATGAGGCGGGGTACGAGCAGTACTTC
CASSLAYEAGYEQYF
>TRBJ2-1|TRBV5-1|NA|many
TGCGCCAGCAGCTTGTGGGCAGGCAATAATGAGCAGTTCTTC
CASSLWAGNNEQFF
>TRBJ2-5|TRBV6-6|NA|many
TGTGCCAGCAGTCAGGCCCTAATGGAGACCCAGTACTTC
CASSQALMETQYF
>TRBJ2-1|TRBV20-1|NA|many
TGCAGTGCTAGGGGCACTAGCCACAATGAGCAGTTCTTC
CSARGTSHNEQFF
>TRBJ2-3|TRBV24-1|TRBD2|few
TGTGCCACCAGTGGCTCTAGCGGGAGGAATGCAGATACGCAGTATTTT
CATSGSSGRNADTQYF
>TRBJ2-1|TRBV2|NA|many
TGTGCCAGCTCCTCGTCGCGAGAGCAGTTCTTC
CASSSSREQFF
>TRBJ1-3|TRBV28|NA|NA
TGTTGGGCCTTATCTGGAAACACCATATATTTT
CWALSGNTIYF
>TRBJ1-6|TRBV27|NA|many
TGTGCCAGCAGTTTAACGATAGAGAATTCACCCCTCCACTTT
CASSLTIENSPLHF
>TRBJ1-4|TRBV6-1|NA|few
TGTGCCAGCAGTGATCTCGGGCAGAGTTATGAAAAACTGTTTTTT
CASSDLGQSYEKLFF
>TRBJ2-3|TRBV7-9|TRBD2|many
TGTGCCAGCAGCCGCGGGACTAGCGAAACAGATACGCAGTATTTT
CASSRGTSETDTQYF
>TRBJ1-2|TRBV29-1|NA|NA
TGCAGCTTCTCGACAGATGGAGCCTATGGCTACACCTTC
CSFSTDGAYGYTF
>TRBJ2-1|TRBV5-1|TRBD2|many
TGCGCCAGCAGCGGGTCTAGCGGGGGTAGCTCCTACAATGAGCAGTTCTTC
CASSGSSGGSSYNEQFF
>TRBJ2-1|TRBV20-1|NA|many
TGCAGTGCTATCCAGACTAGTGGCAATGAGCAGTTCTTC
CSAIQTSGNEQFF
>TRBJ2-7|TRBV27|NA|NA
TGTGCCAGCAGTCACTACATGGATGAGCAGTACTTC
CASSHYMDEQYF
>TRBJ1-2|TRBV28|NA|many
TGTGCCAGCACTCTAGGACAGACAGCCTATGGCTACACCTTC
CASTLGQTAYGYTF
>TRBJ2-5|TRBV29-1|TRBD2|NA
TGCAGCGTTGAAGGTCGGCGGGGGGGCCGCCAAGAGACCCAGTACTTC
CSVEGRRGGRQETQYF
>TRBJ2-1|TRBV7-3|TRBD1|NA
TGTGCCAGCAGCAGGGGACAGGCCCGTGAGCAGTTCTTC
CASSRGQAREQFF
>TRBJ2-1|TRBV27|TRBD2|many
TGTGCCAGCAGTTTATGGTCGACTAGCGGCTACAATGAGCAGTTCTTC
CASSLWSTSGYNEQFF
>TRBJ1-1|TRBV7-9|NA|few
TGTGCCAGCAGCTTAGGGGGCAGCACTGAAGCTTTCTTT
CASSLGGSTEAFF
>TRBJ2-1|TRBV7-2|TRBD1|few
TGTGCCAGCAGCTCGAGGACAGGGCAGTTCTTC
CASSSRTGQFF
>TRBJ2-2|TRBV5-4|NA|many
TGTGCCAGCAGCTTGAGTTGGGGTGGCACCGGGGAGCTGTTTTTT
CASSLSWGGTGELFF
>TRBJ1-1|TRBV7-9|NA|NA
TGTGCCAGCAGCTTGATACAGGGCCGCCTGACTTTCTTT
CASSLIQGRLTFF
>TRBJ1-1|TRBV18|NA|NA
TGTGCCAGCTCCCTCCCAGGAGGGGTGGGTGAAGCTTTCTTT
CASSLPGGVGEAFF
>TRBJ1-1|TRBV5-5|TRBD1|NA
TGTGCCAGCAGCTTAGCCGGGACAGGGGGCACTGAAGCTTTCTTT
CASSLAGTGGTEAFF
>TRBJ2-5|TRBV7-7|NA|many
TGTGCCAGCAGCCCGTATCGGGCCTGGGAGACCCAGTACTTC
CASSPYRAWETQYF